The 25 T cell receptor beta chains below come from one sample, sequenced in a study of blood T cell dynamics during melanoma immunotherapy. Assay used: immunoSEQ multiplex PCR; TCRdb lists only in-frame clones, some missing. The sample consists of around 3,500 clones, roughly 96% of them appearing once. Noted time point: week 3, after first cycle of checkpoint inhibitor. Sequences were derived from effector memory CD8+ T cells from blood, sampled from a patient treated with checkpoint blockade. The receptors shown here come from a human donor with melanoma.

V gene TRBV7-9 combines with J gene TRBJ1-3; D is ambiguous. The CDR3 extends over 15 amino acids. V lost 0 bases and J 4 bases, leaving 10 bases between the germline ends. Germline V gene lookup returns CDR1 SEHNR and CDR2 FQNEAQ (reference sequence). The DNA of the CDR3 is TGTGCCAGCAGCTTAGCCAGCTTTGGAGGAAACACCATATATTTT. Encoded protein: CASSLASFGGNTIYF.

The chain recombines TRBV27 with TRBJ2-1; D is undetermined. This CDR3 spans 15 amino acids. Germline CDR1 is MNHEY and CDR2 is SMNVEV (reference sequence). V lost 7 bases to trimming and J lost 5 bases, with 18 bases between them. The CDR3 bases are TGTGCCAGCACCCCATTCGGGCAGGAGAACAATGAGCAGTTCTTC. Its protein is CASTPFGQENNEQFF.

This clone was recorded only once. The chain combines TRBV29-1 with TRBJ2-7; D is possibly TRBD2 (5 bases). V was shortened by 1 base and J by 0 bases, with 13 bases between the two germline ends. This CDR3 has 15 amino acids. Germline CDR1 reads SQVTM; CDR2 reads ANQGSEA. The CDR3 protein is CSVEAGGDDSYEQYF. CDR3 in DNA: TGCAGCGTTGAAGCAGGAGGAGACGACTCCTACGAGCAGTACTTC.

The chain has TRBV14 and TRBJ2-2; 7 nucleotides match TRBD1. The CDR3 contains 15 residues. V lost 4 bases, J lost 3 bases, and 5 bases stayed unmatched. Germline CDR1 is SGHDN and CDR2 is FVKESK. The CDR3 DNA reads TGTGCCAGCAGCCCCGGGACAGTTGACACCGGGGAGCTGTTTTTT. Its translation is CASSPGTVDTGELFF.

CDR3 DNA sequence: TGTGCCAGCAGTTTAGACAGGGGAGGGTTTCGCTATGGCTACACCTTC. This translates into CASSLDRGGFRYGYTF. The chain joins TRBV28 to TRBJ1-2; 8 nucleotides align to TRBD1. Germline V gene data show CDR1 as MDHEN and CDR2 as SYDVKM. CDR3 length equals 16 residues. V lost 2 bases to trimming and J lost 4 bases; unmatched junction nucleotides: 9.

The chain links TRBV7-3 to TRBJ2-3, with TRBD2 matching over 14 bases. The CDR3 runs to 18 residues. Germline assignment: CDR1 SGHTA and CDR2 FQGTGA. J gave up 9 bases and V 1 base, and 12 bases lay outside the gene matches. CDR3 residues: CASSLKGLAGAPWGTQYF. The CDR3 coding sequence is TGTGCCAGCAGCTTAAAGGGACTAGCGGGAGCCCCGTGGGGAACGCAGTATTTT.

J is TRBJ2-3 and V is TRBV28; 11 bases line up with TRBD2. With 5 bases clipped from V and 0 bases from J, the junction kept 10 bases outside the gene matches. CDR1 and CDR2 (germline): MDHEN, SYDVKM. This CDR3 is 18 amino acids long. This CDR3 is CASSPSGTSGPSTDTQYF. CDR3 DNA sequence: TGTGCCAGCAGTCCGTCCGGGACTAGCGGACCTAGCACAGATACGCAGTATTTT.

This clone was picked up one time. The chain links TRBV18 to TRBJ2-7, with D perhaps matching TRBD1 (6 bases). The germline V and J ends were trimmed by 3 bases and 2 bases, with 11 bases remaining between them. CDR1 is KGHSH and CDR2 is LQKENI in the germline V gene. The CDR3 sequence is 14 residues long. This CDR3 reads CASSPYRDPYEQYF. The CDR3 DNA reads TGTGCCAGCTCACCCTACAGGGACCCCTACGAGCAGTACTTC. Variable domain in full (rest from reference TRBV18 and TRBJ2-7): NAGVMQNPRHLVRRRGQEARLRCSPMKGHSHVYWYRQLPEEGLKFMVYLQKENIIDESGMPKERFSAEFPKEGPSILRIQQVVRGDSAAYFCASSPYRDPYEQYFGPGTRLTVT.

The J gene is TRBJ1-5, the V gene TRBV5-1, with 7 positions matching TRBD1. V lost 4 bases, J lost 0 bases, and 4 bases stayed unmatched. This CDR3 region has 15 residues. Germline CDR1 and CDR2: SGHRS and YFSETQ. CDR3 in amino acids: CASSAQGYSNQPQHF. Here the CDR3 DNA reads TGCGCCAGCAGCGCACAGGGGTATAGCAATCAGCCCCAGCATTTT.

V is TRBV2 and J is TRBJ2-2; possibly TRBD1 for D (6 bases). Germline lookup yields CDR1 SNHLY and CDR2 FYNNEI. Trimming cost V 8 bases and J 6 bases, with 22 bases left between them. The CDR3 runs to 16 residues. The chain's CDR3 is CASLRPGGPKAGELFF. The CDR3 DNA sequence: TGTGCCAGCCTAAGGCCTGGGGGCCCGAAGGCCGGGGAGCTGTTTTTT.

The V gene is TRBV2, the J gene TRBJ1-1; the D is unclear. CDR1 and CDR2 from the germline V gene are SNHLY and FYNNEI. Trimming took 4 bases from V and 2 from J, leaving 11 bases between them. The length of the CDR3 is 14 residues. The CDR3 reads CASSGVGANTEAFF. The CDR3 DNA follows: TGTGCCAGCAGTGGGGTAGGAGCAAACACTGAAGCTTTCTTT.

The chain employs TRBV4-1 and TRBJ1-5; 7 positions agree with TRBD1. Germline V gene lookup returns CDR1 MGHRA and CDR2 YSYEKL. V dropped 4 bases and J dropped 4; count of bases not matched to a gene: 7. This CDR3 spans 15 amino acids. As DNA, the CDR3 is TGCGCCAGCAGCCTCGAGGGGGCGACAAATCAGCCCCAGCATTTT. This gives the protein CASSLEGATNQPQHF.

This chain links TRBV27 with TRBJ2-1; perhaps TRBD2 as D (6 bases). V lost 3 bases and J 6 bases, leaving 9 bases between the germline ends. Per germline, CDR1 MNHEY and CDR2 SMNVEV (reference sequence). This CDR3 has 13 residues. This chain's CDR3 is CASSLGRGNEQFF. The CDR3 nucleotides read TGTGCCAGCAGTTTGGGGCGGGGCAATGAGCAGTTCTTC.

V and J are TRBV4-1 and TRBJ1-6, with a tentative D call TRBD1 (6 bases). The CDR3 is 13 amino acids. V lost 1 base and J 8 bases, leaving 6 bases between the germline ends. Germline CDR1 MGHRA, CDR2 YSYEKL. This CDR3 is CASSQGQDSPLHF. The CDR3 nucleotides are TGCGCCAGCAGCCAAGGACAGGATTCACCCCTCCACTTT.

The chain combines TRBV7-8 with TRBJ1-2; D is uncertain. The CDR3 has 16 residues. Trimming took off 3 bases at V and 5 bases at J, with 19 bases between the two ends. The germline V gene has CDR1 SGHVS and CDR2 FQNEAQ. The chain's CDR3 is CASSFSPLGVRYGYTF. DNA for the CDR3: TGTGCCAGCAGCTTTTCTCCCCTGGGCGTGCGTTATGGCTACACCTTC.

This clone was detected only once. This chain joins TRBV11-2 and TRBJ2-1; D possibly corresponds to TRBD2 (6 bases). Trimming cost V 5 bases and J 3 bases, with 14 bases left between them. CDR3 length: 15 amino acids. The germline CDR1 and CDR2 sequences are SGHAT and FQNNGV. The CDR3 is CASSPGREHYNEQFF. The CDR3 DNA sequence: TGTGCCAGCAGCCCGGGCCGGGAGCACTACAATGAGCAGTTCTTC.

In nucleotides, the CDR3 is TGTGCCAGCAGGTACCGACAGGGGACTAATGAAAAACTGTTTTTT. Amino acids: CASRYRQGTNEKLFF. V usage is TRBV4-2 and J usage is TRBJ1-4; 8 bases agree with TRBD1. CDR1 is LGHNA and CDR2 is YNFKEQ in the germline V gene. V lost 6 bases to trimming and J lost 2 bases; unmatched junction nucleotides: 5. CDR3 size: 15 residues.

This clone was seen just once. This rearrangement joins TRBV27 to TRBJ2-3, with D possibly being TRBD2 (6 bases). The CDR3 has 15 residues. Germline V gene data show CDR1 as MNHEY and CDR2 as SMNVEV (reference sequence). Deletions cut 3 bases from V and 4 bases from J, with 14 bases between. The CDR3 is CASSFIGGKADTQYF. DNA of the CDR3: TGTGCCAGCAGTTTTATCGGGGGTAAAGCAGATACGCAGTATTTT.

This clone was detected only once. The chain links TRBV14 to TRBJ2-7, with D hard to call. From germline, CDR1 is SGHDN and CDR2 FVKESK. With 0 bases removed from V and 3 bases from J, the gap between germline ends came to 12 bases. The CDR3 consists of 15 residues. For the CDR3, the DNA is TGTGCCAGCAGCCAAGAGAGTTCCATCTACTACGAGCAGTACTTC. This sequence encodes CASSQESSIYYEQYF.

V usage is TRBV5-6 and J usage is TRBJ1-6, with TRBD1 matching over 10 bases. V was pared by 5 bases and J by 9 bases, with 5 bases of the junction left unmatched. CDR3 size: 14 residues. Germline V gene sequence: CDR1 SGHDT, CDR2 YYEEEE. The CDR3 here is CASRSGTGASPLHF. CDR3 coding DNA: TGTGCCAGCAGGTCCGGGACAGGGGCTTCACCCCTCCACTTT.

This rearrangement joins TRBV5-1 to TRBJ2-6; 8 nucleotides align to TRBD1. This CDR3 is 17 amino acids long. CDR1 and CDR2 (germline): SGHRS, YFSETQ. The V gene end was trimmed by 4 bases and the J gene end by 2 bases; junction bases not matched to a gene: 8. The CDR3 sequence is CASSPMDRAAGANVLTF. CDR3 bases: TGCGCCAGCAGCCCGATGGACAGGGCCGCTGGGGCCAACGTCCTGACTTTC.

The V gene is TRBV28, the J gene TRBJ2-2; 9 positions match TRBD2. The trim removed 4 bases at V and 6 bases at J, leaving 15 bases unmatched. CDR3 length: 18 residues. Germline assignment: CDR1 MDHEN and CDR2 SYDVKM. The CDR3 is CASSSTTSLAGSAGELFF. CDR3 coding DNA: TGTGCCAGCAGTTCCACCACCTCCCTAGCGGGATCGGCCGGGGAGCTGTTTTTT.

In its sample, this clone was seen once. The J gene is TRBJ2-3, the V gene TRBV27, with TRBD1 identical over 11 bases. The CDR3 has 16 residues. V lost 1 base, J lost 4 bases, and 4 bases stayed unmatched. The germline V gene encodes CDR1 MNHEY and CDR2 SMNVEV (reference sequence). In DNA form, the CDR3 reads TGTGCCAGCAGTTTATACGGGACAGGGGGTGCAGATACGCAGTATTTT. Translation gives CASSLYGTGGADTQYF.

V is TRBV6-1 and J is TRBJ2-1; D uncertain. Germline V gives CDR1 MNHNS, CDR2 SASEGT. The V gene lost 0 bases and the J gene lost 1 base, with 7 bases spanning the gap. The CDR3 sequence is 15 residues long. Written as DNA, the CDR3 is TGTGCCAGCAGTGAAGCTGGCGGATCCTACAATGAGCAGTTCTTC. This encodes CASSEAGGSYNEQFF.

This rearrangement joins TRBV6-5 to TRBJ2-3; 12 bases agree with TRBD2. CDR3 length: 15 amino acids. Germline V gene data show CDR1 as MNHEY and CDR2 as SVGAGI. V lost 5 bases and J lost 3; bases outside the gene matches: 3. Here the CDR3 reads CASSPGTSGTDTQYF. In nucleotides, the CDR3 is TGTGCCAGCAGTCCCGGGACTAGCGGGACAGATACGCAGTATTTT.